This T cell receptor beta chain was sequenced in a study of Ad26.COV2.S vaccination and SARS-CoV-2 variants. Notes on the study in general: Vaccine recipients and placebo recipients showed similar non-spike TCR breadth. Responses of T cells in total may have been underestimated by the TCR breadth and depth analyses. Vaccinees displayed broader spike-specific TCR repertoires than placebo recipients. A substantial breadth of spike-specific CD8+ and CD4+ T cell responses after vaccination has been reported.

Described treatment: some 20 received Ad26.COV2.S at low or high dose, single or two shots; a few received placebo; per-sample allocation not given. The study sampled participants on day 63 after the first vaccine or placebo injection. Per germline, CDR1 MNHEY and CDR2 SMNVEV (reference sequence). V shed 8 bases and J 1 base; nucleotides not matched to a gene: 7. This CDR3 comprises 14 residues. The method was immunoSEQ multiplex PCR; TCRdb's version includes in-frame clones alone and lacks a portion of them. Seen here are 350,000 to 500,000 clones, approximately 90% observed once, and the top ten hold less than 15%. As concerns this clone: Its antigen is unidentified.

This TCR derives from a person between 18 and 65 years old who received the Ad26.COV2.S COVID-19 vaccine or a placebo. This sequence joins TRBV27 and TRBJ1-1, with 7 nucleotides matching TRBD1. The sequencing here drew on peripheral blood, taken in a trial of Ad26.COV2.S vaccine versus placebo. CDR3 region: CASGLQGRNTEAFF. As DNA, the CDR3 is TGTGCCAGCGGTCTACAGGGGAGGAACACTGAAGCTTTCTTT.